One and the same sample provided the 15 T cell receptor beta chains below, sequenced in a study of blood T cell repertoires in COVID-19. Libraries were prepared by immunoSEQ multiplex PCR; TCRdb keeps only in-frame clonotypes and omits some of them. This table has about 190,000 clones, around nine tenths appearing once. Sequencing was performed on peripheral blood. The origin of the receptors is a woman between 40 and 50 years old who had recovered from COVID-19.

As to this clone: Other nucleotide sequences in the sample specify the same CDR3. This chain connects TRBV27 to TRBJ2-1; 10 bases match TRBD2. The V gene end was trimmed by 3 bases and the J gene end by 3 bases; junction bases not matched to a gene: 2. Per the germline V gene, CDR1 is MNHEY and CDR2 is SMNVEV (reference sequence). The CDR3 has 15 amino acids. CDR3: CASSLGLASYNEQFF. DNA for the CDR3: TGTGCCAGCAGTTTGGGACTAGCGAGCTACAATGAGCAGTTCTTC.

The rearrangement links TRBV13 to TRBJ2-1, with 7 bases fitting TRBD2. Per germline, CDR1 PRHDT and CDR2 FYEKMQ (reference sequence). The trim removed 0 bases at V and 3 bases at J, leaving 2 bases unmatched. The CDR3 runs 15 residues. The CDR3, as DNA: TGTGCCAGCAGCTTAGGACTAGCGAGCTACAATGAGCAGTTCTTC. Its translation: CASSLGLASYNEQFF.

The chain employs TRBV7-9 and TRBJ2-5; no firm D call. The CDR3 has 13 amino acids. CDR1 is SEHNR and CDR2 is FQNEAQ in the germline V gene (reference sequence). Deletions cut 5 bases from V and 4 bases from J, with 11 bases between. The CDR3 DNA reads TGTGCCAGCAGCCCAGGCGCAGGAGAGACCCAGTACTTC. It encodes CASSPGAGETQYF.

The chain uses TRBV9 and TRBJ1-4; no definite D call. CDR3 size: 14 residues. CDR1 is SGDLS, CDR2 YYNGEE, per germline. V was clipped by 0 bases and J by 5 bases, with 8 bases between them. Written as DNA, the CDR3 is TGTGCCAGCAGCGTAGATGGGAGCAATGAAAAACTGTTTTTT. It encodes CASSVDGSNEKLFF.

This clone was observed a few times. The V gene is TRBV5-5, the J gene TRBJ2-5; 13 nucleotides match TRBD2. The germline V gene encodes CDR1 SGHKS and CDR2 YYEKEE (reference sequence). The J segment lost 7 bases and the V segment lost 0 bases, leaving 6 bases of the junction unmatched. The CDR3 runs to 16 residues. The CDR3 nucleotides read TGTGCCAGCAGCTTGGCAACTAGCGGGAGGGTCGGGACCCAGTACTTC. Translating it yields CASSLATSGRVGTQYF.

The rearrangement joins TRBV6-6 to TRBJ1-1, with 7 bases fitting TRBD1. Germline loops: CDR1 MNHNY, CDR2 SVGAGI (reference sequence). Trimming at V came to 4 bases and at J to 5 bases, leaving 1 base not matched to a gene. The CDR3 extends over 12 amino acids. Here the CDR3 reads CASSWDSTEAFF. The CDR3 DNA follows: TGTGCCAGCAGTTGGGACAGTACTGAAGCTTTCTTT.

V is TRBV19 and J is TRBJ2-1; 8 bases line up with TRBD1. Germline-derived CDR1 and CDR2 are LNHDA and SQIVND (reference sequence). The CDR3 extends over 13 amino acids. V gave up 4 bases and J gave up 6 bases; unmatched junction bases: 2. CDR3 protein: CASSSTGGNEQFF. The CDR3 coding sequence is TGTGCCAGTAGTAGTACAGGGGGCAATGAGCAGTTCTTC.

The V call is TRBV19, the J call TRBJ1-4; D gene unclear. Germline V CDR1 and CDR2: LNHDA, SQIVND (reference sequence). The ends were cut back, 1 base at V and 8 bases at J, with 8 bases in the middle. CDR3 length equals 13 residues. The CDR3 region is CASSIALGEKLFF. The CDR3, as DNA: TGTGCCAGTAGTATAGCCCTCGGGGAAAAACTGTTTTTT.

This chain joins TRBV14 and TRBJ1-1; TRBD1 might be the D (6 bases). V lost 4 bases and J lost 7, with 10 bases in between. This CDR3 region has 12 residues. Germline assignment: CDR1 SGHDN and CDR2 FVKESK. The CDR3 spells CASSPTGFEAFF. In DNA form, the CDR3 reads TGTGCCAGCAGCCCTACAGGGTTTGAAGCTTTCTTT. The full variable domain, its missing parts supplied by reference TRBV14 and TRBJ1-1, is EAGVTQFPSHSVIEKGQTVTLRCDPISGHDNLYWYRRVMGKEIKFLLHFVKESKQDESGMPNNRFLAERTGGTYSTLKVQPAELEDSGVYFCASSPTGFEAFFGQGTRLTVV.

The chain combines TRBV10-3 with TRBJ1-4; 7 bases map to TRBD1. This CDR3 spans 16 amino acids. Trimming cost V 6 bases and J 3 bases; bases outside gene matches: 10. From germline, CDR1 is ENHRY and CDR2 SYGVKD. CDR3 in amino acids: CAISGQASTANEKLFF. The CDR3 DNA sequence: TGTGCCATCAGCGGACAGGCATCGACGGCTAATGAAAAACTGTTTTTT.

J is TRBJ1-6 and V is TRBV28; TRBD1 might be the D (5 bases). The CDR3 covers 16 residues. Germline values: CDR1 MDHEN, CDR2 SYDVKM. V gave up 4 bases and J gave up 1 base, with 11 bases separating them. The CDR3 bases are TGTGCCAGCAGTTCATCCCGACAGTCCTATAATTCACCCCTCCACTTT. Translated: CASSSSRQSYNSPLHF. Complete variable domain (other parts from reference TRBV28 and TRBJ1-6): DVKVTQSSRYLVKRTGEKVFLECVQDMDHENMFWYRQDPGLGLRLIYFSYDVKMKEKGDIPEGYSVSREKKERFSLILESASTNQTSMYLCASSSSRQSYNSPLHFGNGTRLTVT.

The chain links TRBV28 to TRBJ1-2; D might be TRBD1 (6 bases). The CDR3 contains 15 residues. Germline V gene lookup returns CDR1 MDHEN and CDR2 SYDVKM. V was trimmed by 5 bases and J by 6 bases, leaving 19 bases between them. As DNA, the CDR3 is TGTGCCAGCAGTCCTCCGGGGGGCTCAGAGAATGGCTACACCTTC. As protein: CASSPPGGSENGYTF.

This chain joins TRBV10-2 and TRBJ2-1; the match to TRBD2 covers 8 bases. CDR1 is WSHSY, CDR2 SAAADI, per germline. The CDR3 is 15 residues long. Unmatched junction bases numbered 14, after V lost 7 bases and J lost 9 bases. The CDR3 is CASTTGTSGSGEQFF. The CDR3, as DNA: TGCGCCAGCACCACCGGGACTAGTGGCTCAGGTGAGCAGTTCTTC.

The chain is built from TRBV20-1 and TRBJ2-3, with D possibly TRBD1 on 5 matching bases. From germline, CDR1 is DFQATT and CDR2 SNEGSKA (reference sequence). Trimming cost V 7 bases and J 11 bases, with 10 bases left between them. The CDR3 spans 9 residues. CDR3: CSVRDGQYF. CDR3 coding DNA: TGCAGTGTCAGGGATGGGCAGTATTTT.

The CDR3 spells CASSLETGELFF. DNA for the CDR3: TGTGCCAGCAGCCTAGAGACCGGGGAGCTGTTTTTT. This chain connects TRBV5-8 to TRBJ2-2; D gene ambiguous. V was cut by 4 bases and J by 5 bases, with 6 bases left in between. The germline V gene has CDR1 SGHTS and CDR2 YDEGEE. The CDR3 has 12 residues.